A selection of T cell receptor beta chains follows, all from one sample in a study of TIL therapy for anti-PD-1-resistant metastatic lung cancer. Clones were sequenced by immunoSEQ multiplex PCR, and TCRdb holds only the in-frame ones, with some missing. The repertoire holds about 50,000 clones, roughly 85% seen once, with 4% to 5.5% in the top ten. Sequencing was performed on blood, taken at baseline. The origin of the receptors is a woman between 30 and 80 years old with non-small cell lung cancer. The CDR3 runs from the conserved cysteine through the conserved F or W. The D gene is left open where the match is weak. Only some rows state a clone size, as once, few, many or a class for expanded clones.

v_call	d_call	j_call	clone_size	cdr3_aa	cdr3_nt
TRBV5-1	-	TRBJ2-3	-	CASSNLGGRSLTDTQYF	TGCGCCAGCAGCAATTTGGGTGGTCGCAGTCTCACAGATACGCAGTATTTT
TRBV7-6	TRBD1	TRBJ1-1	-	CASSVGQGRTEAFF	TGTGCCAGCAGCGTGGGACAGGGCAGGACTGAAGCTTTCTTT
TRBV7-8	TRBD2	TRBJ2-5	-	CASSLIPPSGVGAETQYF	TGTGCCAGCAGCTTAATCCCGCCTAGCGGGGTGGGTGCAGAGACCCAGTACTTC
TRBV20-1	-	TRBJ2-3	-	CSANWFDTQYF	TGCAGTGCTAATTGGTTTGATACGCAGTATTTT
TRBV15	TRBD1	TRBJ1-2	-	CATSRVGTENYGYTF	TGTGCCACCAGCAGAGTGGGGACAGAGAATTATGGCTACACCTTC
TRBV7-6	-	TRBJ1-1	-	CASSLSGTEAFF	TGTGCCAGCAGCTTATCCGGAACTGAAGCTTTCTTT
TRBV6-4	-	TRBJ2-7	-	CASSDSSHSEVTYEQYF	TGTGCCAGCAGTGACTCGAGTCATAGTGAGGTGACCTACGAGCAGTACTTC
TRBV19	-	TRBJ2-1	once	CASRQDWNNEQFF	TGTGCCAGTAGACAGGACTGGAACAATGAGCAGTTCTTC
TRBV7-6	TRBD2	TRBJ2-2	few	CASSWSGSTGELFF	TGTGCCAGCAGCTGGAGCGGGAGCACCGGGGAGCTGTTTTTT
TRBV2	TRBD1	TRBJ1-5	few	CASNRDRGPLFSNQPQHF	TGTGCCAGCAATCGTGACAGGGGCCCCCTCTTTAGCAATCAGCCCCAGCATTTT
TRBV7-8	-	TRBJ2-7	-	CASSPIQGMGYEQYF	TGTGCCAGCAGCCCTATCCAGGGAATGGGCTACGAGCAGTACTTC
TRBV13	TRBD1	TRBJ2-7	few	CASSPWDRGYEQYF	TGTGCCAGCAGCCCGTGGGACAGGGGTTACGAGCAGTACTTC
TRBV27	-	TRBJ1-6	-	CASSSQGNSPLHF	TGTGCCAGCAGTTCGCAGGGAAATTCACCCCTCCACTTT
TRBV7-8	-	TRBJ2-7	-	CASSRRGAYEQYF	TGTGCCAGCAGCCGGAGGGGTGCCTACGAGCAGTACTTC
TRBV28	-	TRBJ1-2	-	CASSSADYGYTF	TGTGCCAGCAGTTCAGCGGATTATGGCTACACCTTC
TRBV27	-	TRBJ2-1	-	CASSLEGGQGVLNEQFF	TGTGCCAGCAGCCTAGAGGGGGGGCAGGGGGTTCTCAATGAGCAGTTCTTC
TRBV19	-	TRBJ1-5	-	CASSIASYNQPQHF	TGTGCCAGTAGTATCGCCAGCTACAATCAGCCCCAGCATTTT
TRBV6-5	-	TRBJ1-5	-	CASSWTRGGPQHF	TGTGCCAGCAGCTGGACGAGGGGGGGGCCCCAGCATTTT
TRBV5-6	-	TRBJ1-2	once	CASSRGSNYGYTF	TGTGCCAGCAGCCGGGGGTCCAACTATGGCTACACCTTC
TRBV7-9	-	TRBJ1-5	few	CASSLGDNSNQPQHF	TGTGCCAGCAGCTTAGGGGACAACAGCAATCAGCCCCAGCATTTT
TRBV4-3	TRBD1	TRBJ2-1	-	CASSQDKRDRVFREQFF	TGCGCCAGCAGCCAAGACAAGAGGGACAGGGTGTTCAGAGAGCAGTTCTTC
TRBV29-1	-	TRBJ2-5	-	CSVDPGFQETQYF	TGCAGCGTTGATCCCGGATTCCAAGAGACCCAGTACTTC
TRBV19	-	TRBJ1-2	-	CASSMALLTAGYGYTF	TGTGCCAGTAGTATGGCTCTATTGACTGCGGGGTATGGCTACACCTTC
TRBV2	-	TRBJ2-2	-	CASLLIETTGELFF	TGTGCCAGCCTCTTAATCGAGACCACCGGGGAGCTGTTTTTT
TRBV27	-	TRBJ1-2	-	CASRPRSAANYGYTF	TGTGCCAGCAGACCCCGGTCGGCGGCTAACTATGGCTACACCTTC
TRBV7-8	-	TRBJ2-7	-	CASSLARDGYEQYF	TGTGCCAGCAGCTTAGCTCGGGACGGATACGAGCAGTACTTC
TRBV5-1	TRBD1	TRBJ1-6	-	CASSSITGVGMTSPLHF	TGCGCCAGCAGCTCAATCACAGGGGTAGGCATGACTTCACCCCTCCACTTT
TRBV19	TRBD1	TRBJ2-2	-	CASTSGRGPSGELFF	TGTGCCAGTACAAGTGGCAGGGGGCCGTCCGGGGAGCTGTTTTTT
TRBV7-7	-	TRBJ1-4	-	CASSSTCCATNEKLFF	TGTGCCAGCAGCTCCACCTGCTGTGCAACTAATGAAAAACTGTTTTTT
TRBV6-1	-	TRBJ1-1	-	CATILQGRNTEAFF	TGTGCCACCATTTTACAGGGAAGGAACACTGAAGCTTTCTTT
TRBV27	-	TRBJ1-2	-	CASSLDPGYGYTF	TGTGCCAGCAGTTTAGATCCAGGCTATGGCTACACCTTC
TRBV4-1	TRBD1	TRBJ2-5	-	CASSQDGTGGPETQYF	TGCGCCAGCAGCCAAGATGGGACAGGGGGTCCAGAGACCCAGTACTTC